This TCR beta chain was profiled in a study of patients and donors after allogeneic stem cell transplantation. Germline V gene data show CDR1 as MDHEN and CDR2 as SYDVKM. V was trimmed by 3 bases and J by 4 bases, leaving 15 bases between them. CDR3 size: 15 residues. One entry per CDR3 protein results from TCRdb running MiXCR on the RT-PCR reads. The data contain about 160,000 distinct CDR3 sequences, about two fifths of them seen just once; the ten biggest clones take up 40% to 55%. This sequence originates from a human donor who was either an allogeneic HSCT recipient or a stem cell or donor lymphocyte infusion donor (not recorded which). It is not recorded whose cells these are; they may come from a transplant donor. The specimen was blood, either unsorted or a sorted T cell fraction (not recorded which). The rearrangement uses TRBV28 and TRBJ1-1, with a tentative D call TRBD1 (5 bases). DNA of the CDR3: TGTGCCAGCAGTTTCGGGCAGGCCGGGGGCACTGAAGCTTTCTTT. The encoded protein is CASSFGQAGGTEAFF.